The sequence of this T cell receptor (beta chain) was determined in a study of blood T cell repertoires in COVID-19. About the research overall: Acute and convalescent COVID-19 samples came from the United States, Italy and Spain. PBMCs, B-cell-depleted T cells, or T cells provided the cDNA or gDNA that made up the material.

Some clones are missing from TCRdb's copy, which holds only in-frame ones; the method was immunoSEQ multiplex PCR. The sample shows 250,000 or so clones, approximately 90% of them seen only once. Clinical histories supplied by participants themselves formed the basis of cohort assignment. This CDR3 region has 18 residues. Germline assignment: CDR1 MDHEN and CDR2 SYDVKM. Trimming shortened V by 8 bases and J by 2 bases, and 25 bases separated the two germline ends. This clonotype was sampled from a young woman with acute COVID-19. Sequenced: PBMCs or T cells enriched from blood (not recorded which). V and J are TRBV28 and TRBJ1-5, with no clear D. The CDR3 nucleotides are TGTGCCAGCTATAGGGCAGCGTGGGGATATAGCGGCAATCAGCCCCAGCATTTT. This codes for CASYRAAWGYSGNQPQHF.